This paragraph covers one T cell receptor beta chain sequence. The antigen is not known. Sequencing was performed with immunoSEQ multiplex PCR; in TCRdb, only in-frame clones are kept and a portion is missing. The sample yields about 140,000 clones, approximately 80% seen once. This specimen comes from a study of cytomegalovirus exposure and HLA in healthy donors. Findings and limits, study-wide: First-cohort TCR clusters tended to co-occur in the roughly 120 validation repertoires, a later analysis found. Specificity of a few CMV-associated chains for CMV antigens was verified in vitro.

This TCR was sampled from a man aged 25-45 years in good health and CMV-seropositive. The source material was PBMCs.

CDR3 DNA sequence: TGCGCCAGCAGCTTGGGCGCAGGGTCGAAGGAGCAGTACTTC. Amino acid sequence: CASSLGAGSKEQYF. This sequence joins TRBV5-1 and TRBJ2-7; possible D gene TRBD1, 5 bases. The CDR3 is made up of 14 amino acids. V was trimmed by 0 bases and J by 7 bases, leaving 14 bases between them. Per germline, CDR1 SGHRS and CDR2 YFSETQ.